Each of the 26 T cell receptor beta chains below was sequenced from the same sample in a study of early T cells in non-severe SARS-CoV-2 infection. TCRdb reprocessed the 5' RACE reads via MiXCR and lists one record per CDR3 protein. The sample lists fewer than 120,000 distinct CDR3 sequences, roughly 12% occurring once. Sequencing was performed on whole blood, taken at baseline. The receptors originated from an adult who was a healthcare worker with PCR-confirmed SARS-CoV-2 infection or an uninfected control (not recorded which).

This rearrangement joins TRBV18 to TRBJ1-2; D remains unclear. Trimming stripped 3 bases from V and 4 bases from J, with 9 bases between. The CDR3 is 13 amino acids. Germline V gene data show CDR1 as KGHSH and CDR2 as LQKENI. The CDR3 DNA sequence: TGTGCCAGCTCACCCGAGGGCGCCTATGGCTACACCTTC. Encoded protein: CASSPEGAYGYTF.

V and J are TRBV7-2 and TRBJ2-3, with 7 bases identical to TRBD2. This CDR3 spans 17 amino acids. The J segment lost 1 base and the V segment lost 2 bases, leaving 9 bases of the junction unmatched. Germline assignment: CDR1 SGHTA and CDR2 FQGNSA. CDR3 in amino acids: CASSLKGASGRTDTQYF. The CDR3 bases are TGTGCCAGCAGCTTAAAAGGGGCTAGCGGTCGCACAGATACGCAGTATTTT.

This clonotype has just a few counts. The CDR3 DNA reads TGTGCCAGCAGCCAAGTTGAGGTAGCGGACACCGGGGAGCTGTTTTTT. This encodes CASSQVEVADTGELFF. The rearrangement links TRBV3-1 to TRBJ2-2; D possibly corresponds to TRBD2 (6 bases). CDR1 and CDR2 (germline): LGHDT, YNNKEL (reference sequence). V was pared by 1 base and J by 3 bases, with 12 bases between. This CDR3 region has 16 residues.

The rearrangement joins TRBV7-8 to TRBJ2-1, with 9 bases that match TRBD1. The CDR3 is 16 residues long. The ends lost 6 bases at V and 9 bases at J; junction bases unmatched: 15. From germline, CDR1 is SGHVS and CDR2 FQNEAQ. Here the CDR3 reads CASSKDTGGSWSEQFF. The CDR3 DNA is TGTGCCAGCAGTAAAGATACAGGGGGCTCCTGGAGTGAGCAGTTCTTC.

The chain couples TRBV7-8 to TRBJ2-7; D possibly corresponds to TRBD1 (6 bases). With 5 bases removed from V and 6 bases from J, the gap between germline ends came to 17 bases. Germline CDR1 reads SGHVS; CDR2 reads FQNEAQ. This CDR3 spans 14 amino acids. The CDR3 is CASSPYRAPIEQYF. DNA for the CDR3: TGTGCCAGCAGCCCCTACAGGGCCCCAATCGAGCAGTACTTC.

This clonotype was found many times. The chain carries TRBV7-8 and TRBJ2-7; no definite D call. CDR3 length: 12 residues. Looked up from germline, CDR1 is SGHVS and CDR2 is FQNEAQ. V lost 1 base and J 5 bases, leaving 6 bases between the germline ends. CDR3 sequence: CASSLGANEQYF. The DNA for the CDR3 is TGTGCCAGCAGCTTAGGGGCGAACGAGCAGTACTTC.

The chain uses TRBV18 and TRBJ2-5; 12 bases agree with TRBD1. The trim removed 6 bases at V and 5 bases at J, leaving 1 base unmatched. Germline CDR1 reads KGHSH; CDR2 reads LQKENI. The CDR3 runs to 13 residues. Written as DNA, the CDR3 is TGTGCCAGCTCGGGACAGGGGGCCGAGACCCAGTACTTC. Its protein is CASSGQGAETQYF.

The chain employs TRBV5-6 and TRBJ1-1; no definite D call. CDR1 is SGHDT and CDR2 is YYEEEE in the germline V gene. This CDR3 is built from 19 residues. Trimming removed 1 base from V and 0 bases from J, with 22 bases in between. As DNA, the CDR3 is TGTGCCAGCAGCTTGCCCCCCTTTCTGGGATTTGGGGTGAACACTGAAGCTTTCTTT. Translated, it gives CASSLPPFLGFGVNTEAFF.

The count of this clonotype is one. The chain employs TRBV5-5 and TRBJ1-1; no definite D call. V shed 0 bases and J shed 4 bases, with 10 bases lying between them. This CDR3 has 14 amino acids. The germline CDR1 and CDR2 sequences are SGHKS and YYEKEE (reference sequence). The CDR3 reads CASSLGEEGTEAFF. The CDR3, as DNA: TGTGCCAGCAGCTTGGGGGAGGAGGGCACTGAAGCTTTCTTT. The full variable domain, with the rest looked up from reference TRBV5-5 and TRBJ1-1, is DAGVTQSPTHLIKTRGQQVTLRCSPISGHKSVSWYQQVLGQGPQFIFQYYEKEERGRGNFPDRFSARQFPNYSSELNVNALLLGDSALYLCASSLGEEGTEAFFGQGTRLTVV.

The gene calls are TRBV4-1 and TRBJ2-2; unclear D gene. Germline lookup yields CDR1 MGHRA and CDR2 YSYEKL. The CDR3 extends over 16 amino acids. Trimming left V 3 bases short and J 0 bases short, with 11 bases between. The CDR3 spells CASSHDPDPNTGELFF. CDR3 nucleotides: TGCGCCAGCAGCCATGACCCGGACCCGAACACCGGGGAGCTGTTTTTT.

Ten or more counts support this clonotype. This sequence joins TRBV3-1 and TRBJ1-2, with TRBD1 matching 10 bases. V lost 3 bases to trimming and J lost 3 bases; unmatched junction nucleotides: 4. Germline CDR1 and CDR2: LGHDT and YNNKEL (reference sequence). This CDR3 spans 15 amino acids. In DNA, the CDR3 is TGTGCCAGCAGCCACTTCGACAGGGGGCACTATGGCTACACCTTC. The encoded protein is CASSHFDRGHYGYTF.

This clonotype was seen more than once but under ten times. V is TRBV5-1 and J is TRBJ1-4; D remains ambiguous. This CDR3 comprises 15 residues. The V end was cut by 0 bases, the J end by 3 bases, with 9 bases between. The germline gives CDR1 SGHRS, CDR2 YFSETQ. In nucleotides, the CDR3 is TGCGCCAGCAGCTTGGATCTAGTCCCTAATGAAAAACTGTTTTTT. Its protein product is CASSLDLVPNEKLFF. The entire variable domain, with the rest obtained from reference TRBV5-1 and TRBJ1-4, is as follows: KAGVTQTPRYLIKTRGQQVTLSCSPISGHRSVSWYQQTPGQGLQFLFEYFSETQRNKGNFPGRFSGRQFSNSRSEMNVSTLELGDSALYLCASSLDLVPNEKLFFGSGTQLSVL.

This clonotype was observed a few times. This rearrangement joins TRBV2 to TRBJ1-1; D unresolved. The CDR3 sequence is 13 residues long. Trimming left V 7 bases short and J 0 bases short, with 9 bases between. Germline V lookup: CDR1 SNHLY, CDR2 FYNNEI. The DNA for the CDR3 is TGTGCCAGCATGCAGGAGGTGAACACTGAAGCTTTCTTT. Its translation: CASMQEVNTEAFF. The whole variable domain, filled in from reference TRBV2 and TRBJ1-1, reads EPEVTQTPSHQVTQMGQEVILRCVPISNHLYFYWYRQILGQKVEFLVSFYNNEISEKSEIFDDQFSVERPDGSNFTLKIRSTKLEDSAMYFCASMQEVNTEAFFGQGTRLTVV.

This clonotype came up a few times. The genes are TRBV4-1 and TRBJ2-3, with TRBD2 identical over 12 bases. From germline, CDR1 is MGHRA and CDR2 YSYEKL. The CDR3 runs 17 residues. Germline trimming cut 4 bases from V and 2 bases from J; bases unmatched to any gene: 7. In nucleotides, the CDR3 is TGCGCCAGCAGCCGAGATGGGACTAGCGGGTTCACAGATACGCAGTATTTT. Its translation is CASSRDGTSGFTDTQYF.

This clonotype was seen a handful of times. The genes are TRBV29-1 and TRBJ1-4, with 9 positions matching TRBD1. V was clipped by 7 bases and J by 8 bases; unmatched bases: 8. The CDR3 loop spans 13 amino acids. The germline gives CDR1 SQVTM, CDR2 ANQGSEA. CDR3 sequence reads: CSAAGTGIEKLFF. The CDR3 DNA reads TGCAGCGCCGCCGGGACAGGGATCGAAAAACTGTTTTTT.

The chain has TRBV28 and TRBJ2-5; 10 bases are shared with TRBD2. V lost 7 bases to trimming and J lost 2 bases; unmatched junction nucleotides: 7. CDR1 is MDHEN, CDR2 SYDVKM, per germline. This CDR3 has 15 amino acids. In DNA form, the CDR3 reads TGTGCCAGCAACACAGGACTAGCGGAGCAAGAGACCCAGTACTTC. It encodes CASNTGLAEQETQYF. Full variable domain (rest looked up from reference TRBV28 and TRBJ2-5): DVKVTQSSRYLVKRTGEKVFLECVQDMDHENMFWYRQDPGLGLRLIYFSYDVKMKEKGDIPEGYSVSREKKERFSLILESASTNQTSMYLCASNTGLAEQETQYFGPGTRLLVL.

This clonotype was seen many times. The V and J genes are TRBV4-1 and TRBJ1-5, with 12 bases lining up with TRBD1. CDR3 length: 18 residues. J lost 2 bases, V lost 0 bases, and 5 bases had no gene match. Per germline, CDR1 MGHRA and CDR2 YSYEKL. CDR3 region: CASSQEGTGGDGNQPQHF. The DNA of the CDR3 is TGCGCCAGCAGCCAAGAAGGGACAGGGGGCGACGGCAATCAGCCCCAGCATTTT.

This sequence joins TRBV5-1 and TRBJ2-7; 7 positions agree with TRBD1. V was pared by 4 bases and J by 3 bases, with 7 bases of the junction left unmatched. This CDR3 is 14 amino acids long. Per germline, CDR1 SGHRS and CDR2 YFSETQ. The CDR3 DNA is TGCGCCAGCAGCCCCAGGGACAGCAGCTACGAGCAGTACTTC. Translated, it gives CASSPRDSSYEQYF.

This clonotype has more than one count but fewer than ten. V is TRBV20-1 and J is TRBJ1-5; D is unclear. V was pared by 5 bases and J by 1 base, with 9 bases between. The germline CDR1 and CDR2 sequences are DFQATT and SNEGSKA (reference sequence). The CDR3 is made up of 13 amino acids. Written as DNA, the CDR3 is TGCAGTGCTCGAGGGTACAGCAATCAGCCCCAGCATTTT. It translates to CSARGYSNQPQHF.

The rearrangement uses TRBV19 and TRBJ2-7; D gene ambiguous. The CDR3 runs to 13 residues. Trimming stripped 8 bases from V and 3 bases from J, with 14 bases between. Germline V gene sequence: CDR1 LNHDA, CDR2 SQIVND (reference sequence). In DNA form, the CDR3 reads TGTGCCAGTGGACCCGGGTCCTACTACGAGCAGTACTTC. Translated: CASGPGSYYEQYF. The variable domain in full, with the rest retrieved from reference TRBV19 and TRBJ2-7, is DGGITQSPKYLFRKEGQNVTLSCEQNLNHDAMYWYRQDPGQGLRLIYYSQIVNDFQKGDIAEGYSVSREKKESFPLTVTSAQKNPTAFYLCASGPGSYYEQYFGPGTRLTVT.

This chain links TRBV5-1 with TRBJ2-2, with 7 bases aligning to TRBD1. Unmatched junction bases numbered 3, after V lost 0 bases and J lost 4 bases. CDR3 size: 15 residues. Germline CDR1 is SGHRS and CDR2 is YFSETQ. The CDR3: CASSLGQGFTGELFF. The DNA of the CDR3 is TGCGCCAGCAGCTTGGGACAGGGTTTCACCGGGGAGCTGTTTTTT.

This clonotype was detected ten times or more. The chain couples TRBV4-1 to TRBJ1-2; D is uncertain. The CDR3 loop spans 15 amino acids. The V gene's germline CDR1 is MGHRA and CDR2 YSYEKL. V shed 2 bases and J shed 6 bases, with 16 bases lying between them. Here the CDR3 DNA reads TGCGCCAGCAGCCAACGTACGGGGTCGAGGAATGGCTACACCTTC. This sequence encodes CASSQRTGSRNGYTF.

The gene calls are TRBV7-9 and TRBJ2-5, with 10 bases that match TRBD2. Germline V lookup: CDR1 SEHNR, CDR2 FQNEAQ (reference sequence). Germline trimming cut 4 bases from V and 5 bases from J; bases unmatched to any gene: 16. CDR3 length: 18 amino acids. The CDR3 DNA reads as TGTGCCAGCAGCTGGAATCCCCACCTAGCGGGAGCGAGGGAGACCCAGTACTTC. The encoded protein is CASSWNPHLAGARETQYF.

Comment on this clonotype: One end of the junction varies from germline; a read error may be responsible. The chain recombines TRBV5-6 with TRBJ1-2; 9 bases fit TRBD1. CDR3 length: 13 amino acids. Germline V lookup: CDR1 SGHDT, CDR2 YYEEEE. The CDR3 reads CAGSRGTGNGYTF. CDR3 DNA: TGTGCCGGCAGCCGCGGGACAGGGAATGGCTACACCTTC.

The CDR3 protein is CASSQDGGSHEQYF. DNA for the CDR3: TGTGCCAGCAGCCAAGACGGGGGGAGCCACGAGCAGTACTTC. V is TRBV3-1 and J is TRBJ2-7, with 7 bases that match TRBD2. Germline trimming cut 0 bases from V and 5 bases from J; bases unmatched to any gene: 4. Germline CDR1 reads LGHDT; CDR2 reads YNNKEL (reference sequence). The CDR3 runs to 14 residues.

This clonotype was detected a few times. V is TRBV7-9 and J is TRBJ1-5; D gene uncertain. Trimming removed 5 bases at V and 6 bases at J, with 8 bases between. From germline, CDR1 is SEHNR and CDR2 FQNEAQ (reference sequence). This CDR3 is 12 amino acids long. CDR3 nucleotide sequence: TGTGCCAGCAGCCCCGATTCTCAGCCCCAGCATTTT. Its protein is CASSPDSQPQHF.